A selection of T cell receptor beta chains follows, all from one sample in a study of blood T cell repertoires in COVID-19. The repertoire was sequenced with immunoSEQ multiplex PCR; TCRdb's copy has only in-frame clones and lacks some. The sample yields hundreds of thousands of clones, approximately 81% seen once. The material sequenced was PBMCs or T cells enriched from blood (not recorded which). Receptors were obtained from a middle-aged man who had recovered from COVID-19. Both conserved end residues are part of each CDR3. Fields, in order: clone size, J gene, D gene, V gene, CDR3 DNA, CDR3 protein. The D gene is left open where the match is weak. Rows may omit the clone size; those that give it use once, few, many or a size class.

-,TRBJ2-5,-,TRBV19,TGTGCCAGTAGTATGGACGGACTGGCGACCCAGTACTTC,CASSMDGLATQYF
-,TRBJ2-7,TRBD2,TRBV2,TGTGCCAGCAGCCTTGGGACTAGCGGGAGGGCCAGTCACGAGCAGTACTTC,CASSLGTSGRASHEQYF
-,TRBJ2-7,-,TRBV7-2,TGTGCCAGCAGCCCCCTTCTCCACCCTACCTACGAGCAGTACTTC,CASSPLLHPTYEQYF
-,TRBJ2-1,-,TRBV12-3/TRBV12-4,TGTGCCAGCAGCTTACGGACACCAATTGAGCAGTTCTTC,CASSLRTPIEQFF
-,TRBJ2-7,-,TRBV19,TGTGCCAGTGGACAAGTACTCGGGGGCGAGCAGTACTTC,CASGQVLGGEQYF
-,TRBJ2-7,TRBD1,TRBV2,TGTGCCAGCAGTGAAGTCTGGACAGGGTACGAGCAGTACTTC,CASSEVWTGYEQYF
-,TRBJ2-7,TRBD2,TRBV7-2,TGTGCCAGCAGCATACCTAGCGGGAGTATCACCTACGAGCAGTACTTC,CASSIPSGSITYEQYF
once,TRBJ1-3,TRBD1,TRBV2,TGTGCCAGCAGTGTGGACAGGGGGTCTGGAAACACCATATATTTT,CASSVDRGSGNTIYF
-,TRBJ1-2,TRBD1,TRBV10-3,TGTGCCATCGGGCGGGACAGCTATGGCTACACCTTC,CAIGRDSYGYTF
-,TRBJ1-1,TRBD1,TRBV5-6,TGTGCCAGCAGCTGGGACAGGGCGAACACTGAAGCTTTCTTT,CASSWDRANTEAFF
once,TRBJ1-3,-,TRBV3-1/TRBV3-2,TGTGCCAGCAGCACCTCAGGGTCCAACACCATATATTTT,CASSTSGSNTIYF